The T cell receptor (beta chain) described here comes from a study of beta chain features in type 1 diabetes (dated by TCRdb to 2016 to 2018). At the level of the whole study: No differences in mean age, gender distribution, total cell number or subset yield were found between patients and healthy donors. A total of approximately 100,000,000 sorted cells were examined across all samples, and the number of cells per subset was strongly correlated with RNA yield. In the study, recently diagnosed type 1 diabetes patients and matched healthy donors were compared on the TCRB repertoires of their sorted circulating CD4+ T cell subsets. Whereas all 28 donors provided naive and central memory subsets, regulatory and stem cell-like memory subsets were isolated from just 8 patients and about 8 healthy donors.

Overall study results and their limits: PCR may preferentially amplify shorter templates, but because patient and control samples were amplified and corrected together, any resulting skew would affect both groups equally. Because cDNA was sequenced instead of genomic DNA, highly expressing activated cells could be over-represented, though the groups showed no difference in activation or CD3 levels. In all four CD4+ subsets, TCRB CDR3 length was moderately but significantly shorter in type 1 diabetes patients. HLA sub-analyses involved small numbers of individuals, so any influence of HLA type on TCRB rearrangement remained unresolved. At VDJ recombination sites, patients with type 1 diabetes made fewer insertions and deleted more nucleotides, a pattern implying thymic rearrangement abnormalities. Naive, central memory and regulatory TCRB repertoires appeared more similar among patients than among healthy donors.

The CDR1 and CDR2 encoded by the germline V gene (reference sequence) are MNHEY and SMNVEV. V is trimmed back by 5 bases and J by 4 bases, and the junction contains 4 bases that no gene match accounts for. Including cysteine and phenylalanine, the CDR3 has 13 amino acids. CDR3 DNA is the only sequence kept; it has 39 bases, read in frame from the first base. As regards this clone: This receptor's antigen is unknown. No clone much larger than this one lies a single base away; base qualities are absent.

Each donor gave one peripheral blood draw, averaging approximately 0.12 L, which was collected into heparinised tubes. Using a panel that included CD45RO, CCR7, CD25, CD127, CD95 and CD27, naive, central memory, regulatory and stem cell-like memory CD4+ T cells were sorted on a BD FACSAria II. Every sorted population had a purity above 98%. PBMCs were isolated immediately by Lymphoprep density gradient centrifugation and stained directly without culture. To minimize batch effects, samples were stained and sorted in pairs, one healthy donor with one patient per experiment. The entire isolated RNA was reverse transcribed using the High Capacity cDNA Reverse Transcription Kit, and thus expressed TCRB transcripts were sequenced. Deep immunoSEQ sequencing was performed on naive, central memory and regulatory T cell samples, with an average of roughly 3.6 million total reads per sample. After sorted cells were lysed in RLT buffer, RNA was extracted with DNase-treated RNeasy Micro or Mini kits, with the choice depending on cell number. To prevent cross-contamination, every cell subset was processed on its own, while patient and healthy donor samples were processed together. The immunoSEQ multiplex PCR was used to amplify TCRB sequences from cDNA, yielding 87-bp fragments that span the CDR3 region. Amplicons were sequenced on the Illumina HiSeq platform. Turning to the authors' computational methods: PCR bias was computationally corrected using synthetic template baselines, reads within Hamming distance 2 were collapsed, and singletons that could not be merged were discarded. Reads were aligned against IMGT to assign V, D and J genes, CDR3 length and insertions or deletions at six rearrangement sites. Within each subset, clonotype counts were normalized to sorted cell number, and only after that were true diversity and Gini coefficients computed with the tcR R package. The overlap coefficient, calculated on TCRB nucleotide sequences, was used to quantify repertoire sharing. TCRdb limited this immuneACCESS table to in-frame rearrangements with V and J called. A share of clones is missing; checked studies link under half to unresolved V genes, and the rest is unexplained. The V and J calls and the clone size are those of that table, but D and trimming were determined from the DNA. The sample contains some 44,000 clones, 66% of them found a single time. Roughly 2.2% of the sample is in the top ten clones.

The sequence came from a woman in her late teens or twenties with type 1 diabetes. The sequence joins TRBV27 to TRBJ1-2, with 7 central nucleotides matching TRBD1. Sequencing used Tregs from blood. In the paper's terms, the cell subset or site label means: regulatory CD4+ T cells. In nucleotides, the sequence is TGTGCCAGCAGTCCCGGGACAGTCTATGGCTACACCTTC. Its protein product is CASSPGTVYGYTF.